This T cell receptor beta chain was identified during a study of cytomegalovirus exposure and HLA in healthy donors. Study-wide results and caveats: Investigators reported over 150 TCR beta chains as tied to cytomegalovirus. For most TCR sequences rarity was the rule, although some public TCRs occurred in many donors.

For this clone: Its antigen is undetermined.

This CDR3 comprises 14 residues. CDR1 and CDR2 (germline): LGHNA, YNFKEQ. The V segment lost 6 bases and the J segment 6 bases; nucleotides outside the gene matches: 7. Produced via immunoSEQ multiplex PCR; TCRdb's table is partial and in-frame only. The sample holds under 200,000 clones, 80% to 90% seen once. This receptor was taken from a woman aged 25 to 45 in good health and CMV-seronegative. The sequencing sample was made of PBMCs. V and J are TRBV4-2 and TRBJ1-4, with 7 bases identical to TRBD1. In DNA form, the CDR3 reads TGTGCCAGCAGAGACTCAGGGGGTCATGAAAAACTGTTTTTT. The encoded protein is CASRDSGGHEKLFF.